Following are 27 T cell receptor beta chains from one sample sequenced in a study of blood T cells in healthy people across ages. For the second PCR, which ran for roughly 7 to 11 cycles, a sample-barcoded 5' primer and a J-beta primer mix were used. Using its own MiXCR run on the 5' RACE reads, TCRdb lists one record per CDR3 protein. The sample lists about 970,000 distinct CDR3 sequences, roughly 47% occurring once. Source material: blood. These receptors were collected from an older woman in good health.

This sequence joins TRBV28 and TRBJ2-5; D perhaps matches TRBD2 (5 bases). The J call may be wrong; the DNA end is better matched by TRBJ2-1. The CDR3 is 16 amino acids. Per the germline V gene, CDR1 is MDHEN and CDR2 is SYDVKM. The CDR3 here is CASSLVEEARSNEQFF. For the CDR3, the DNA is TGTGCCAGCAGTTTAGTGGAGGAGGCTAGGAGCAATGAGCAGTTCTTC.

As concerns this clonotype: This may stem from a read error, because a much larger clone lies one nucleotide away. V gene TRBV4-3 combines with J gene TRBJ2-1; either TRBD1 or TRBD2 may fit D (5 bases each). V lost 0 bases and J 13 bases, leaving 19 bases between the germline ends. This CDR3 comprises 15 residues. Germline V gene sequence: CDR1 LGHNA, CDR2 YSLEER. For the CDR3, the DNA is TGCGCCAGCAGCCAAGAGGGGGAGCGAGGCGAGACCCAGTTCTTC. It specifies CASSQEGERGETQFF.

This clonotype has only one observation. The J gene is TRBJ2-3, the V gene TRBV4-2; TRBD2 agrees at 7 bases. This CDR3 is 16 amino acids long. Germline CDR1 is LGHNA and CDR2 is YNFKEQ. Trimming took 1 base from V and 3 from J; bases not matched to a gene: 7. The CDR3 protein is CASSQVGGLITDTQYF. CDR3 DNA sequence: TGTGCCAGCAGCCAAGTTGGGGGACTAATAACAGATACGCAGTATTTT.

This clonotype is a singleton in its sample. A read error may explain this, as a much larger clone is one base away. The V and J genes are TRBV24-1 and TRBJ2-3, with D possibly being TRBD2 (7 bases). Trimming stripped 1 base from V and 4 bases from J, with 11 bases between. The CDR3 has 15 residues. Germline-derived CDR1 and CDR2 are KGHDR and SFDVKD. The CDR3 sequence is CATSDFIGGPDTQYF. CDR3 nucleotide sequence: TGTGCCACCAGTGATTTCATCGGGGGGCCAGATACGCAGTATTTT.

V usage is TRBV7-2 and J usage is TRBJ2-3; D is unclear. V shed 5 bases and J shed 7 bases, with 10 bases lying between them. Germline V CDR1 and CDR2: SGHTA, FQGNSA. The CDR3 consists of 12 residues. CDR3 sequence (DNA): TGTGCCAGCAGCCAGAACCGAAATACGCAGTATTTT. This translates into CASSQNRNTQYF. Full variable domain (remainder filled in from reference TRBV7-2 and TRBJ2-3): GAGVSQSPSNKVTEKGKDVELRCDPISGHTALYWYRQSLGQGLEFLIYFQGNSAPDKSGLPSDRFSAERTGGSVSTLTIQRTQQEDSAVYLCASSQNRNTQYFGPGTRLTVL.

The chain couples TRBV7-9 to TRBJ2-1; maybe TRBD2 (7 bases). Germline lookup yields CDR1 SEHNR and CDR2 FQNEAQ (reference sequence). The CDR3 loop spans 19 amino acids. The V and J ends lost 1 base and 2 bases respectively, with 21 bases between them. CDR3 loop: CASSLEGGAPRTPYNEQFF. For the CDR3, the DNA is TGTGCCAGCAGCTTAGAGGGGGGGGCTCCAAGAACCCCCTACAATGAGCAGTTCTTC.

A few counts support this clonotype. Here the CDR3 DNA reads TGTGCCAGCAGCTTAGGGACTAGCGGGAGGGGCGATGAGCAGTTCTTC. This gives the protein CASSLGTSGRGDEQFF. The chain employs TRBV11-3 and TRBJ2-1; 15 bases align to TRBD2. Unmatched junction bases numbered 3, after V lost 1 base and J lost 8 bases. This CDR3 contains 16 residues. Germline CDR1 SGHNT, CDR2 YENEEA.

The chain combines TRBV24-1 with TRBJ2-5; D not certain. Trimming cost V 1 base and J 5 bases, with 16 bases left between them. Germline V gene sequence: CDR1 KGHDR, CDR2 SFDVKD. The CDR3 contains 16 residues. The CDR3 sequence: CATSDFSVLSKETQYF. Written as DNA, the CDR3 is TGTGCCACCAGTGATTTCTCTGTCTTATCTAAGGAGACCCAGTACTTC.

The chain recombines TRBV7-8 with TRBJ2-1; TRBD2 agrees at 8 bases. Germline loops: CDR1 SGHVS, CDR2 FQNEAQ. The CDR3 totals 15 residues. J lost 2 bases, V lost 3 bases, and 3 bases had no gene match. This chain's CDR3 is CASSFDGRAYNEQFF. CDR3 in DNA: TGTGCCAGCAGCTTCGACGGGAGGGCCTACAATGAGCAGTTCTTC.

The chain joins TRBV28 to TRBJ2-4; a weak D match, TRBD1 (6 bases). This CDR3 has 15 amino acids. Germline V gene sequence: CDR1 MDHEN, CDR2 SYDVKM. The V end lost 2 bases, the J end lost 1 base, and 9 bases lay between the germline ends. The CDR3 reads CASSLGGKAKNIQYF. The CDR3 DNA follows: TGTGCCAGCAGTTTAGGGGGCAAGGCCAAAAACATTCAGTACTTC.

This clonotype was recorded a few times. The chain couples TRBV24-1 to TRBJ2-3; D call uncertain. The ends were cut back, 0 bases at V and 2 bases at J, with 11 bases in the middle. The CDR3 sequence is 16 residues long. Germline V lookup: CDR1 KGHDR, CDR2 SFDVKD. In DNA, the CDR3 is TGTGCCACCAGTGATTTGAGCAGATCTGACACAGATACGCAGTATTTT. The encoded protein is CATSDLSRSDTDTQYF.

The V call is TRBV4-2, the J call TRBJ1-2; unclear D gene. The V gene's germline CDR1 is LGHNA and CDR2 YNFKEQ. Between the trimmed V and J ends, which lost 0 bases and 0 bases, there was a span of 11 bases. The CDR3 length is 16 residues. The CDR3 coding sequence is TGTGCCAGCAGCCAAGAATATCTCAGACCTAACTATGGCTACACCTTC. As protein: CASSQEYLRPNYGYTF.

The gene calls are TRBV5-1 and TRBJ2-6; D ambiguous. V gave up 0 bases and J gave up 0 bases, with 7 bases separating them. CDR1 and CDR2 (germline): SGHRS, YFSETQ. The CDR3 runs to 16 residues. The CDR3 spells CASSLVVLSGANVLTF. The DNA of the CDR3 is TGCGCCAGCAGCTTGGTAGTCCTCTCTGGGGCCAACGTCCTGACTTTC.

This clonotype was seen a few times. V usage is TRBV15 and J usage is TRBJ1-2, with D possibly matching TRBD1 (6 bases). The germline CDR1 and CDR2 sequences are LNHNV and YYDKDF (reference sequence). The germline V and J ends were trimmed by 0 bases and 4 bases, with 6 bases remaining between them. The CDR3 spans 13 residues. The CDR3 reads CATSREQGYGYTF. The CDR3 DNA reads TGTGCCACCAGCAGAGAACAGGGCTATGGCTACACCTTC.

The CDR3 bases are TGTGCCATCAGTGACTTAGCGGGGGGGGCTGGGGAGCAGTACTTC. Amino acid sequence: CAISDLAGGAGEQYF. The V gene is TRBV10-3, the J gene TRBJ2-7; TRBD2 matches at 11 bases. The V gene's germline CDR1 is ENHRY and CDR2 SYGVKD. This CDR3 spans 15 amino acids. The V segment lost 3 bases and the J segment 7 bases; nucleotides outside the gene matches: 8.

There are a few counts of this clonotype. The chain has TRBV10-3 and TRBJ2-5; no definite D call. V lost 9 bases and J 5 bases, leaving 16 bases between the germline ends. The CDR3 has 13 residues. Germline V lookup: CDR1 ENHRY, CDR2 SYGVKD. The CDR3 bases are TGTGCCATAGCGTACAACATAGGGGAGACCCAGTACTTC. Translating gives CAIAYNIGETQYF.

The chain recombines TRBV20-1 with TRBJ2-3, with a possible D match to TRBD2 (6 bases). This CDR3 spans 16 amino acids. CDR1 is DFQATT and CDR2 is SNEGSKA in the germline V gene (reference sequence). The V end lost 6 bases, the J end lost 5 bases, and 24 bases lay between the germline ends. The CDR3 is CSAPHRGKGARDTQYF. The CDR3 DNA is TGCAGTGCGCCCCACCGGGGGAAAGGCGCCAGAGATACGCAGTATTTT.

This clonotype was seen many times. CDR3 coding DNA: TGCGCCAGCAGCCCGACGGCTAGCACAGATACGCAGTATTTT. This gives the protein CASSPTASTDTQYF. This rearrangement joins TRBV4-1 to TRBJ2-3, with D uncertain. In germline, CDR1 is MGHRA, CDR2 YSYEKL. The CDR3 has 14 amino acids. V lost 4 bases and J lost 0, with 8 bases in between.

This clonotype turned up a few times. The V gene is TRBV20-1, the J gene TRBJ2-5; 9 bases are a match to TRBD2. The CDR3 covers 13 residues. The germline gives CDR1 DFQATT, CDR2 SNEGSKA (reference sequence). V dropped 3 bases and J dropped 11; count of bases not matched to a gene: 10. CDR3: CSASLAGTYEQYF. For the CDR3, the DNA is TGCAGTGCTAGTCTAGCGGGAACTTATGAGCAGTACTTC.

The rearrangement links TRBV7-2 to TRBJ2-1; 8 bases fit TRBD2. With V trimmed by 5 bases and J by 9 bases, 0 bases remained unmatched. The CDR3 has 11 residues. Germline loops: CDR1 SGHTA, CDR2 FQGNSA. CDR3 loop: CASSAGGEQFF. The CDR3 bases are TGTGCCAGCAGCGCGGGAGGTGAGCAGTTCTTC. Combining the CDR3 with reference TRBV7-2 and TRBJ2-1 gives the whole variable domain GAGVSQSPSNKVTEKGKDVELRCDPISGHTALYWYRQSLGQGLEFLIYFQGNSAPDKSGLPSDRFSAERTGGSVSTLTIQRTQQEDSAVYLCASSAGGEQFFGPGTRLTVL.

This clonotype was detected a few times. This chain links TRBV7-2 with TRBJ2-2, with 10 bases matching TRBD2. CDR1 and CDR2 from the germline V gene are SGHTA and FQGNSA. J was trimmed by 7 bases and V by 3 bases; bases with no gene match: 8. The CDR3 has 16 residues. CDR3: CASSFPLAGEVGELFF. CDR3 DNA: TGTGCCAGCAGCTTTCCCCTAGCGGGAGAGGTCGGGGAGCTGTTTTTT.

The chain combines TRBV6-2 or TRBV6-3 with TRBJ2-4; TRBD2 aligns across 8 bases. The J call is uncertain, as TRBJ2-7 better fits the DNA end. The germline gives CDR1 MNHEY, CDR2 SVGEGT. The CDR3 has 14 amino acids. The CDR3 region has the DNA TGTGCCAGCAGGCCTCCAGCGGGAGTCCACGAGCAGTACTTC. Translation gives CASRPPAGVHEQYF.

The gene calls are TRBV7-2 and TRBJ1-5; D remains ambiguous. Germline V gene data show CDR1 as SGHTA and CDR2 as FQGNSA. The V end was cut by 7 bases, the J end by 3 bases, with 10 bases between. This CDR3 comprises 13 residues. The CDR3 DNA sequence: TGTGCCAGCAAGGAACAAACCAATCAGCCCCAGCATTTT. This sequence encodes CASKEQTNQPQHF.

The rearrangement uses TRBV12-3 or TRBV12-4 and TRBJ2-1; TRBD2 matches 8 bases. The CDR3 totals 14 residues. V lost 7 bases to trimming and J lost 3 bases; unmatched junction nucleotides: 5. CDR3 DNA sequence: TGTGCCAGCAACTTAGCGGGGCGCTACAATGAGCAGTTCTTC. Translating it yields CASNLAGRYNEQFF.

Here the CDR3 reads CASSRDRFYSNQPQHF. CDR3 nucleotides: TGTGCCAGCAGTCGGGACAGATTTTATAGCAATCAGCCCCAGCATTTT. The V gene is TRBV14, the J gene TRBJ1-5; TRBD1 aligns across 7 bases. Germline V gene sequence: CDR1 SGHDN, CDR2 FVKESK. The CDR3 totals 16 residues. Trimming at V came to 6 bases and at J to 0 bases, leaving 8 bases not matched to a gene.

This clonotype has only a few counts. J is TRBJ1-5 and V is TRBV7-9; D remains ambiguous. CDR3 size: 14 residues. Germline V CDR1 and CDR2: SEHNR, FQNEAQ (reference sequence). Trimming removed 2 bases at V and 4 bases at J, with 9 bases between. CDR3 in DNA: TGTGCCAGCAGCTTAAGTTATGGGAATCAGCCCCAGCATTTT. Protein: CASSLSYGNQPQHF.

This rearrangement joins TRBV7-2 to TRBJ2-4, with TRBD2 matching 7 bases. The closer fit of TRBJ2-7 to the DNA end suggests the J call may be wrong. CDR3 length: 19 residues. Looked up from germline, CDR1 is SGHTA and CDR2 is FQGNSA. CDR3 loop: CASSLHGRGASGGPYEQYF. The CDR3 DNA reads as TGTGCCAGCAGCCTACACGGACGAGGGGCTAGCGGAGGCCCCTACGAGCAGTACTTC.